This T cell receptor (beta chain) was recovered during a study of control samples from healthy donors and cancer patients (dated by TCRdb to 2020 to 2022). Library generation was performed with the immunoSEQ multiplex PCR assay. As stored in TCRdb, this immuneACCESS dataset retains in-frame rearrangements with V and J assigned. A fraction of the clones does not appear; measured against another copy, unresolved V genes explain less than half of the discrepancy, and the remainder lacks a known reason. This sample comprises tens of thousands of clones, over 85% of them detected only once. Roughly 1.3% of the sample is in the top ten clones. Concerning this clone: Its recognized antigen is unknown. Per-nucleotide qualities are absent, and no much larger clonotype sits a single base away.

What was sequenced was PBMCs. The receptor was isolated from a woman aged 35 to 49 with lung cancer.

Here is the DNA: TGTGCCAGCACGTCTGGCACCGTGAACACTGAAGCTTTCTTT. Its translation is CASTSGTVNTEAFF. The chain is encoded by TRBV6-5 joined to TRBJ1-1, with the D gene call left open. Per the germline V gene, MNHEY is the CDR1 and SVGAGI is the CDR2. At the junction V is shortened by 7 bases and J by 0 bases, with 12 bases in between. Including cysteine and phenylalanine, the CDR3 has 14 amino acids. The only DNA kept is the CDR3, 42 bases in frame from the first base.